This T cell receptor (beta chain) was profiled in a study of blood T cell repertoires in COVID-19. Participants came from about two dozen US areas, aged roughly 18 to 89 years. Participants reported their clinical history, and cohort assignment relied on those reports. Only one count was recorded for this clone. Using immunoSEQ multiplex PCR, the repertoire was profiled, and TCRdb retains in-frame clones only, with some absent. The repertoire holds 290,000 or so clones, with 80% to 95% as singletons. The receptor's source is a woman under 40 who had recovered from COVID-19. The sample comprised PBMCs or T cells enriched from blood (not recorded which).

CDR3 loop: CSVELATNTGELFF. In DNA, the CDR3 is TGCAGCGTAGAACTAGCGACGAACACCGGGGAGCTGTTTTTT. The chain employs TRBV29-1 and TRBJ2-2; TRBD2 aligns across 7 bases. Germline trimming cut 6 bases from V and 0 bases from J; bases unmatched to any gene: 4. CDR1 and CDR2 (germline): SQVTM, ANQGSEA. This CDR3 contains 14 residues.